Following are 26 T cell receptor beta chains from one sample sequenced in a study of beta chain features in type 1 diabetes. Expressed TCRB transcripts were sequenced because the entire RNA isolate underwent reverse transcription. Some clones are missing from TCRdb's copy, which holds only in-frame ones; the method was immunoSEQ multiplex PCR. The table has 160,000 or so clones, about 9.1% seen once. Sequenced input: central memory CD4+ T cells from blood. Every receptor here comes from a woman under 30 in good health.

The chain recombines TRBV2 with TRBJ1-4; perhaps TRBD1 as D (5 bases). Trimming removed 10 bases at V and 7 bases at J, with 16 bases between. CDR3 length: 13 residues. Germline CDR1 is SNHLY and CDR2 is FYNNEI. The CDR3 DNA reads TGTGCCAACCAGGGCAGGAGAGGTGAAAAACTGTTTTTT. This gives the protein CANQGRRGEKLFF.

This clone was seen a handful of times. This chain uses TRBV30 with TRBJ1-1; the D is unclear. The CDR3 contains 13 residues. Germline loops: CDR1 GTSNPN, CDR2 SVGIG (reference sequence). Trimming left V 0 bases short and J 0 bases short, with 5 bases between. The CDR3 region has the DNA TGTGCCTGGAGTGTACAAGTGAACACTGAAGCTTTCTTT. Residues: CAWSVQVNTEAFF. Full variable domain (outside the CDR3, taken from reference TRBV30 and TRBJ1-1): SQTIHQWPATLVQPVGSPLSLECTVEGTSNPNLYWYRQAAGRGLQLLFYSVGIGQISSEVPQNLSASRPQDRQFILSSKKLLLSDSGFYLCAWSVQVNTEAFFGQGTRLTVV.

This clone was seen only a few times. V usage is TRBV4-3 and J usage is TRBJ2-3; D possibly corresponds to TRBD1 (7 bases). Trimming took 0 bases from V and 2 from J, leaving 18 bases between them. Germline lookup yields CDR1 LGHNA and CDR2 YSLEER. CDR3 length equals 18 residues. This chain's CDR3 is CASSQDAGQTSSTDTQYF. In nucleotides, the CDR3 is TGCGCCAGCAGCCAAGATGCGGGACAGACATCCTCCACAGATACGCAGTATTTT.

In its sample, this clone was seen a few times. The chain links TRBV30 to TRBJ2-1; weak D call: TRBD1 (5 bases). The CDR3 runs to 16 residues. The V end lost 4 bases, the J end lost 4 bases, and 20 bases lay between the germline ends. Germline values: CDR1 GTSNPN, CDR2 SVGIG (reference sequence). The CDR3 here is CAWKQAGSGKYNEQFF. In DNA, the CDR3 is TGTGCCTGGAAACAAGCAGGGTCCGGAAAATACAATGAGCAGTTCTTC.

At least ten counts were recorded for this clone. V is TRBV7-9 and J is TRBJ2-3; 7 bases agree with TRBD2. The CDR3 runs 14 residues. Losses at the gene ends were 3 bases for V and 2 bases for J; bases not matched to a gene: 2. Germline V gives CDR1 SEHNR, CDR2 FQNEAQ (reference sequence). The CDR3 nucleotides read TGTGCCAGCAGCTTTGGACTAGTCACAGATACGCAGTATTTT. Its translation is CASSFGLVTDTQYF.

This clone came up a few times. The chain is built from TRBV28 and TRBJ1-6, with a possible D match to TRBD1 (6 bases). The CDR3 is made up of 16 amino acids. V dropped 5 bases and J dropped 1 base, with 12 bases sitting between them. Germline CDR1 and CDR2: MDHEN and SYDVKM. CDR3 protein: CASSPQQGSYNSPLHF. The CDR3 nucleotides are TGTGCCAGCAGTCCTCAACAGGGTTCCTATAATTCACCCCTCCACTTT.

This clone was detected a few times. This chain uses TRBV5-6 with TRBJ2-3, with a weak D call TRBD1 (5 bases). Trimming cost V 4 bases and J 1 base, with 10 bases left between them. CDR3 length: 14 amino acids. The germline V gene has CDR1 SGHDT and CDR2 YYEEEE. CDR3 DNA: TGTGCCAGCAGCCCCCCAGGGCGCACAGATACGCAGTATTTT. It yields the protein CASSPPGRTDTQYF.

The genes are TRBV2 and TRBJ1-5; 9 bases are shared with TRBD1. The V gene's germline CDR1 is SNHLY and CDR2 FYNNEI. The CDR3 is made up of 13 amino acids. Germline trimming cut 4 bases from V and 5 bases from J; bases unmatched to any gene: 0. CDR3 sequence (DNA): TGTGCCAGCAGTGGGACAGGGGATCAGCCCCAGCATTTT. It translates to CASSGTGDQPQHF.

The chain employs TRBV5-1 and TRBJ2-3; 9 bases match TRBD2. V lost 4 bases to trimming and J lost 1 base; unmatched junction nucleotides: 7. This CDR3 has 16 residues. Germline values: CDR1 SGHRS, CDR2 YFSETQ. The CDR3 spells CASSGVASGGTDTQYF. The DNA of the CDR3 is TGCGCCAGCAGCGGAGTGGCTAGCGGGGGCACAGATACGCAGTATTTT.

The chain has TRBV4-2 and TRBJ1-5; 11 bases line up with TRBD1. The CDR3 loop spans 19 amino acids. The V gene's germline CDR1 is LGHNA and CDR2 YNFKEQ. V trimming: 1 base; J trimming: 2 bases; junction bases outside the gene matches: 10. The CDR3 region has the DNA TGTGCCAGCAGCCAAGCCGGGACAGGGGGGCGTGGAGGCAATCAGCCCCAGCATTTT. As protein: CASSQAGTGGRGGNQPQHF.

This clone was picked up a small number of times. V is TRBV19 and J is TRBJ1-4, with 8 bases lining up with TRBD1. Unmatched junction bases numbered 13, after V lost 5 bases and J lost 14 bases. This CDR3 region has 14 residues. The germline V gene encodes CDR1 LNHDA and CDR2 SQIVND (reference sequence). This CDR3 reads CASSHNTGGGGLFF. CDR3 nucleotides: TGTGCCAGTAGTCATAATACAGGGGGTGGGGGGCTGTTTTTT.

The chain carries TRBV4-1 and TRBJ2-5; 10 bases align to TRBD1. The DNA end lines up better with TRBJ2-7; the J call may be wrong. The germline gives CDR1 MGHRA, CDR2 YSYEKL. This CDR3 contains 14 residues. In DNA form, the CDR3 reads TGCGCCAGCAGCTCAGGGACAGGGGACTACGAGCAGTACTTC. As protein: CASSSGTGDYEQYF.

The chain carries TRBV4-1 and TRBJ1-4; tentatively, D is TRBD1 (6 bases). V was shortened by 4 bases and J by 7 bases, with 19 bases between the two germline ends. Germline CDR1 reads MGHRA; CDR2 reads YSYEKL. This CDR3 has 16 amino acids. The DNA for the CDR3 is TGCGCCAGCAGCCGTGTGACAGGCCTTGAAGGTGAAAAACTGTTTTTT. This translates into CASSRVTGLEGEKLFF.

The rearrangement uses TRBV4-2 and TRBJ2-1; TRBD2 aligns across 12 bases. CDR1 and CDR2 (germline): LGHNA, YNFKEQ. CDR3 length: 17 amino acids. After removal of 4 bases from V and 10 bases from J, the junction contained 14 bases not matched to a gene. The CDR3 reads CASSPSGASGGDGEQFF. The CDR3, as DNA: TGTGCCAGCAGCCCCTCGGGGGCTAGCGGGGGGGATGGGGAGCAGTTCTTC.

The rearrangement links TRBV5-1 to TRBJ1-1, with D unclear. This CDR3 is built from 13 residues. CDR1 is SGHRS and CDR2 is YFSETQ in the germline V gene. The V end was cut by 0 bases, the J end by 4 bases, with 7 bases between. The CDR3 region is CASSLVEATEAFF. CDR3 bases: TGCGCCAGCAGCTTGGTAGAGGCCACTGAAGCTTTCTTT.

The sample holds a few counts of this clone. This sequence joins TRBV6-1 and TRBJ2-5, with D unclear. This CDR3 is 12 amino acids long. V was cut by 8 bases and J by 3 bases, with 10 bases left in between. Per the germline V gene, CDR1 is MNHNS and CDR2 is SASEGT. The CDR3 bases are TGTGCCAGCCGAAGAGTTGAAGAGACCCAGTACTTC. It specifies CASRRVEETQYF.

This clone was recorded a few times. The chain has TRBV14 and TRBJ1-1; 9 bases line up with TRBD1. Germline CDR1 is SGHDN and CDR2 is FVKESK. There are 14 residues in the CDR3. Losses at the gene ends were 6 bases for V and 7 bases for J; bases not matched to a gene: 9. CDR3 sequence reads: CASRAFGQGNEAFF. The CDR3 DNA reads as TGTGCCAGCAGAGCTTTTGGACAGGGGAATGAAGCTTTCTTT.

CDR3 in DNA: TGCGCCAGCAGCCGCTCGGGACAGGGAGCCTACGAGCAGTACTTC. It codes for CASSRSGQGAYEQYF. The chain has TRBV5-1 and TRBJ2-7; 9 nucleotides agree with TRBD1. V dropped 4 bases and J dropped 2; count of bases not matched to a gene: 7. The CDR3 consists of 15 residues. CDR1 SGHRS and CDR2 YFSETQ come from the germline V gene.

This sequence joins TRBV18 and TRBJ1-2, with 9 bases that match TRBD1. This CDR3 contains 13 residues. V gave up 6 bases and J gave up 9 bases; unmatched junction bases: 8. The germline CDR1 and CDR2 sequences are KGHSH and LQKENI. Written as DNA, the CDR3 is TGTGCCAGCTCTTTGGACAGGGGTAATAGCTACACCTTC. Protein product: CASSLDRGNSYTF.

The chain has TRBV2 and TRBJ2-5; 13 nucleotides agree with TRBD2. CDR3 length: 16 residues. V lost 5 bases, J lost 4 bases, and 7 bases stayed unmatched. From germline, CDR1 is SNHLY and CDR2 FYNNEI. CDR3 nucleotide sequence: TGTGCCAGCAGTTTACTAGCGGGAGGGCTTCGAGAGACCCAGTACTTC. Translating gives CASSLLAGGLRETQYF.

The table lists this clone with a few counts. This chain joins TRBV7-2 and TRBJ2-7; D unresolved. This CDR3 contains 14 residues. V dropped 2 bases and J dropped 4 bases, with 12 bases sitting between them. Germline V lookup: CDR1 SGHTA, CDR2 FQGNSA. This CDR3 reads CASSLYEPSYEQYF. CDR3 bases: TGTGCCAGCAGCTTATACGAGCCATCTTACGAGCAGTACTTC.

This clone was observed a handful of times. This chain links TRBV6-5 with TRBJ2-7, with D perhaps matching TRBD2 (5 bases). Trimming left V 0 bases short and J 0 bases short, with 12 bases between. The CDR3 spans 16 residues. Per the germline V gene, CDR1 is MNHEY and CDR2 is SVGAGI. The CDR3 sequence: CASSYSPGSSSYEQYF. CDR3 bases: TGTGCCAGCAGTTACTCCCCGGGAAGTTCCTCCTACGAGCAGTACTTC.

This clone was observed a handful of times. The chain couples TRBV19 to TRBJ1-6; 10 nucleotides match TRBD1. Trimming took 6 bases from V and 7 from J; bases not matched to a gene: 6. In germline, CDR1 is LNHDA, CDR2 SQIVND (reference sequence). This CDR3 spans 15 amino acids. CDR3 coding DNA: TGTGCCAGTAGACGAGGACAGGGGGGAAATTCACCCCTCCACTTT. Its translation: CASRRGQGGNSPLHF.

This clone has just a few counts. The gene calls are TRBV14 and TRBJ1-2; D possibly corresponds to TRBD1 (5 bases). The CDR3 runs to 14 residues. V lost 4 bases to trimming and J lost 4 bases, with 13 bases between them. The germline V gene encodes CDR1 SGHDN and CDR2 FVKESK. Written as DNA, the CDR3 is TGTGCCAGCAGCCTACAGGCGAGCCGCTATGGCTACACCTTC. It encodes CASSLQASRYGYTF.

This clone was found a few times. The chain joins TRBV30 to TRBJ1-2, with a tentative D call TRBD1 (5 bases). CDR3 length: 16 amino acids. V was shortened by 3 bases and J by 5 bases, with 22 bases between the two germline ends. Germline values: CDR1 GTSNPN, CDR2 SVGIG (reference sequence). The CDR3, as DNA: TGTGCCTGGAGCGCGCAAACCGGGCAGGGAGGTTATGGCTACACCTTC. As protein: CAWSAQTGQGGYGYTF.

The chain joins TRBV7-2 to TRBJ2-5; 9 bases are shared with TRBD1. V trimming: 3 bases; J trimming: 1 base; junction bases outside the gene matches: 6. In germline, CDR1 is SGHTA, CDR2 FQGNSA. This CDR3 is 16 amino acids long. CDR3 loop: CASSLGQGQFQETQYF. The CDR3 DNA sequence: TGTGCCAGCAGCTTGGGACAGGGTCAATTCCAAGAGACCCAGTACTTC. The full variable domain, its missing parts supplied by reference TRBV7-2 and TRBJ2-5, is GAGVSQSPSNKVTEKGKDVELRCDPISGHTALYWYRQSLGQGLEFLIYFQGNSAPDKSGLPSDRFSAERTGGSVSTLTIQRTQQEDSAVYLCASSLGQGQFQETQYFGPGTRLLVL.